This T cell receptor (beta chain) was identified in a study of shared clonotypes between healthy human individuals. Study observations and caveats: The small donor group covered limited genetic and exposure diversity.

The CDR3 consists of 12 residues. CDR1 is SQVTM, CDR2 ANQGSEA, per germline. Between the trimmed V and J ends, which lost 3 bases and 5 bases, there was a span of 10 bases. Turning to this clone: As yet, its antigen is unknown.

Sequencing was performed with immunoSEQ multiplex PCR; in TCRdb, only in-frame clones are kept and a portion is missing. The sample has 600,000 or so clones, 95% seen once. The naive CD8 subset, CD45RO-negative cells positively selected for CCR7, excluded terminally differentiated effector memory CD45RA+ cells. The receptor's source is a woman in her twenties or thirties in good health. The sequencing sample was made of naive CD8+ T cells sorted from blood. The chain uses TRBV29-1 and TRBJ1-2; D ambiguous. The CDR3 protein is CSVDPGIYGYTF. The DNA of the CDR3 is TGCAGCGTTGATCCCGGGATTTATGGCTACACCTTC.